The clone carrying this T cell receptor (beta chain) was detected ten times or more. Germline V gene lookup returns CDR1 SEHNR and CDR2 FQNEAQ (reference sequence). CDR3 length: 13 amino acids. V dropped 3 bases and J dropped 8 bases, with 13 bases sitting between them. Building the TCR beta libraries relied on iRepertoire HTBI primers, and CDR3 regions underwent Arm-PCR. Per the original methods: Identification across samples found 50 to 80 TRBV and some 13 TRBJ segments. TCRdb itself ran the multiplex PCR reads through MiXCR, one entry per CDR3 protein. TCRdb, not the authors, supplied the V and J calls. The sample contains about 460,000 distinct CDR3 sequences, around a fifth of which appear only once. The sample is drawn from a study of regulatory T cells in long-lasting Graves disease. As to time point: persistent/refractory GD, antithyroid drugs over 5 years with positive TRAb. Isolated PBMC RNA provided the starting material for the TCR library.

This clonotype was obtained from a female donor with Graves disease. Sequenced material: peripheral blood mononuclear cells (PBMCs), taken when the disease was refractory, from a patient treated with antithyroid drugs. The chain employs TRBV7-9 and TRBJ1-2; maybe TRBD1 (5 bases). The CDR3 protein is CASSLRGGGGYTF. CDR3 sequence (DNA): TGTGCCAGCAGCTTGAGGGGCGGTGGAGGCTACACCTTC.